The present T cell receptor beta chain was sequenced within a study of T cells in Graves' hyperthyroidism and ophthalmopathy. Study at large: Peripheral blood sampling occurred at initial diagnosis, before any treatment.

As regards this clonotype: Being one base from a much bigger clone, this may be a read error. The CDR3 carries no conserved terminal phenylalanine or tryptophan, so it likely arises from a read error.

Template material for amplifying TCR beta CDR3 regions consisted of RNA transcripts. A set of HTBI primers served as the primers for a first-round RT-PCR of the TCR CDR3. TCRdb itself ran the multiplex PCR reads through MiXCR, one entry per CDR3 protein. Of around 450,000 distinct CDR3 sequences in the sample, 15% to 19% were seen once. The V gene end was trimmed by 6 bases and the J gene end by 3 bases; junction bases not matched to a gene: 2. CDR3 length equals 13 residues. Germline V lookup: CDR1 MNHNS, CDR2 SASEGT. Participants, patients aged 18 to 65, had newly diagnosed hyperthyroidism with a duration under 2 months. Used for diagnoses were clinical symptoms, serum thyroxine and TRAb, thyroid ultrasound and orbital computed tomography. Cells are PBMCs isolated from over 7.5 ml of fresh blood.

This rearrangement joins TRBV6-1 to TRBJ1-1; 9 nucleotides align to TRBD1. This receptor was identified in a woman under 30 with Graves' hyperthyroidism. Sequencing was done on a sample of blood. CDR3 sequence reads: CASSGQGYTEAFL. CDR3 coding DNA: TGTGCCAGCAGCGGACAGGGGTACACTGAAGCTTTCCTT.